This TCR beta chain was documented in a study of graft-versus-host responses after intestinal transplantation. The study, taken as a whole, reports: GvH clones occurred in recipient marrow; some first appeared in ileum or blood. Maximum circulating GvH clone levels tracked with early post-transplant HvG decreases.

In this sample, this clone turned up a few times. Plates contained some 200,000 CFSE-labeled responder cells and some 200,000 irradiated, violet-dye-labeled stimulator cells. Post-reaction, proliferating CD3+CD4+ and CD3+CD8+ responders (CFSE-low) were sorted. The assay was immunoSEQ multiplex PCR, and TCRdb's table has in-frame clones only and misses some. In the table there are 6,600 or so clones, roughly a quarter of which are singletons. This CDR3 comprises 16 residues. Trimming cost V 5 bases and J 5 bases, with 21 bases left between them. CDR1 is SGHTA, CDR2 FQGNSA, per germline. The J gene is TRBJ2-5, the V gene TRBV7-2, with TRBD2 as a possible D gene (6 bases). This TCR derives from a human patient who was an organ donor for intestinal transplantation. This specimen consisted of alloreactive CD8+ T cells from a mixed lymphocyte reaction culture, obtained before transplantation. The subset here: CFSE-low proliferating T cells sorted from roughly 6-day pre-transplant mixed lymphocyte reaction (GvH or HvG direction). The CDR3 sequence: CASSQPFGGGGETQYF. In nucleotides, the CDR3 is TGTGCCAGCAGCCAACCATTTGGGGGAGGAGGGGAGACCCAGTACTTC. Variable domain in full (rest from reference TRBV7-2 and TRBJ2-5): GAGVSQSPSNKVTEKGKDVELRCDPISGHTALYWYRQSLGQGLEFLIYFQGNSAPDKSGLPSDRFSAERTGGSVSTLTIQRTQQEDSAVYLCASSQPFGGGGETQYFGPGTRLLVL.